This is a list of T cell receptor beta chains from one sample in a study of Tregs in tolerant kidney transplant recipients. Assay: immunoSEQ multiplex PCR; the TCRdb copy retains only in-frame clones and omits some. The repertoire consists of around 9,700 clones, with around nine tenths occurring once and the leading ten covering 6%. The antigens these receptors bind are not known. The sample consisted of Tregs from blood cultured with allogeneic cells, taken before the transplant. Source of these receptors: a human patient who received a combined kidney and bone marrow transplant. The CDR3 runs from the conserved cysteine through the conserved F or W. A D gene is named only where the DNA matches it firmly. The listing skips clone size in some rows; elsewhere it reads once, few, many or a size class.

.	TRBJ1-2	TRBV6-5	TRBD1	TGTGCCAGCCATCCGGGACAGGGGTTCGGCTACACCTTC	CASHPGQGFGYTF
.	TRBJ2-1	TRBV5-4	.	TGTGCCAGCAGCTTTGGGCGGGGCAGCTCCTACAATGAGCAGTTCTTC	CASSFGRGSSYNEQFF
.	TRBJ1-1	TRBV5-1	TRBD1	TGCGCCAGCAGCGTGGGACAGGACCCCCTTGAAGCTTTCTTT	CASSVGQDPLEAFF
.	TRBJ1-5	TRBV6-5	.	TGTGCCAGCACGAGGGTCGGAAATCAGCCCCAGCATTTT	CASTRVGNQPQHF
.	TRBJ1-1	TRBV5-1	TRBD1	TGCGCCAGCAGCGCGATCCAGGGGGCCGGGAACACTGAAGCTTTCTTT	CASSAIQGAGNTEAFF
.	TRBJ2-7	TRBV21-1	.	TGTGCCAGCAGGAATGAGGACAGGTCGGGCTACGAGCAGTACTTC	CASRNEDRSGYEQYF
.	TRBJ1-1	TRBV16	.	TGTGCCAGCAGCCATAGGGCGGGGGAAGCTTTCTTT	CASSHRAGEAFF
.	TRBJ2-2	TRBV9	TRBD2	TGTGCCAGCAGCCGGGGTAGCGGGAGGGTGAACACCGGGGAGCTGTTTTTT	CASSRGSGRVNTGELFF
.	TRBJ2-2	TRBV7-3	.	TGTGCCAGCAGCCGCTCAGGGTCCGGGGAGCTGTTTTTT	CASSRSGSGELFF
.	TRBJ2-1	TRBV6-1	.	TGTGCCAGCAACCAGCTAGGCACGGAGCAGTTCTTC	CASNQLGTEQFF
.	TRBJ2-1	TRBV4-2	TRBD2	TGTGCCAGCAGCCAAGATCGGCGGGGGGGCGGTTCCTACAATGAGCAGTTCTTC	CASSQDRRGGGSYNEQFF
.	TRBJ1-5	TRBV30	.	TGTGCCTGGAGTGTCCCATTTCAGCGAAATCAGCCCCAGCATTTT	CAWSVPFQRNQPQHF
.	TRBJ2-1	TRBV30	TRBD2	TGTGCCTGGATATCTCTAGCGGACTCCTACAATGAGCAGTTCTTC	CAWISLADSYNEQFF
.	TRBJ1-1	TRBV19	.	TGTGCCAGTAGCCAGCAGGGAGGGACTCGAGCTTTCTTT	CASSQQGGTRAFF
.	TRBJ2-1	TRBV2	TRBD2	TGTGCCAGCAGGAAGACTAGCGGGGTCTACAATGAGCAGTTCTTC	CASRKTSGVYNEQFF
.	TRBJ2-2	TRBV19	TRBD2	TGTGCCAGTAGTTCTTCTAGCGGGACCCACACCGGGGAGCTGTTTTTT	CASSSSSGTHTGELFF
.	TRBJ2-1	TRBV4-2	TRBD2	TGTGCCAGCAGCCACTCCCTTTCTAGCGGGGGATACAATGAGCAGTTCTTC	CASSHSLSSGGYNEQFF
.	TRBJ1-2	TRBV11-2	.	TGTGCCAGCAGAGGGGCTGGGACCTATGGCTACACCTTC	CASRGAGTYGYTF
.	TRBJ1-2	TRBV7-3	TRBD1	TGTGCCAGCAGCTTGACAGGGGGCTATGGCTACACCTTC	CASSLTGGYGYTF
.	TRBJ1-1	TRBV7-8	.	TGTGCCAGCAGCTTAGCGGGGATTCGGAACACTGAAGCTTTCTTT	CASSLAGIRNTEAFF
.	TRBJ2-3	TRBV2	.	TGTGCCAGCAAGGGGGACGCAGATACGCAGTATTTT	CASKGDADTQYF
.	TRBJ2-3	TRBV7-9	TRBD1	TGTGCCAGCAGCTTAGGTCCCGACAGGGCAGATACGCAGTATTTT	CASSLGPDRADTQYF
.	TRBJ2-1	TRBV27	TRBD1	TGTGCCAGCACTAATTACCGGGACAGCCATAACAATGAGCAGTTCTTC	CASTNYRDSHNNEQFF
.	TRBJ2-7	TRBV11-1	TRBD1	TGTGCCAGCAGCCCGGGCAGGGGGTTGCAGCAGTACTTC	CASSPGRGLQQYF
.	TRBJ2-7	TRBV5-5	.	TGTGCCAGCCGGTACGGAGTCACCTACGAGCAGTACTTC	CASRYGVTYEQYF
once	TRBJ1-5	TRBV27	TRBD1	TGTGCCAGCAGTCGGACAGGTTCGGGCCTTCAGCCCCAGCATTTT	CASSRTGSGLQPQHF
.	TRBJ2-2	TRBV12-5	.	TGTGCTAGTGGTTTGGTACCATCCGGGGTCAAGGCCGGGGAGCTGTTTTTT	CASGLVPSGVKAGELFF
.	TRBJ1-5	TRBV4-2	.	TGTGCCAGCAGCCCGACCGGCGCGGGCTATAGCAATCAGCCCCAGCATTTT	CASSPTGAGYSNQPQHF
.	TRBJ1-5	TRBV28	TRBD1	TGTGCCAGCAGTTCCCAGACAGGGGGTGGCAATCAGCCCCAGCATTTT	CASSSQTGGGNQPQHF
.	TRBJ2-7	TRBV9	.	TGTGCCAGCAGCCCTGCCGGGGACTCCTACGAGCAGTACTTC	CASSPAGDSYEQYF
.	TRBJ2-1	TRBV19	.	TGTGCCAGTAAGGGGGGCAGGCACAATGAGCAGTTCTTC	CASKGGRHNEQFF
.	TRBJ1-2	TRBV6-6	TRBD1	TGTGCCAGCTTCAGGGGGACCTATGGCTACACCTTC	CASFRGTYGYTF
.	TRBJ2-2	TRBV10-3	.	TGTGCCATCAGTGAAGCAGGCATCTCCACCGGGGAGCTGTTTTTT	CAISEAGISTGELFF
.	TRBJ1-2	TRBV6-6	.	TGTGCCAGCAGTTACTCTGGGTATGGCTACACCTTC	CASSYSGYGYTF
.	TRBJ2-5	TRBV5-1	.	TGCGCCAGCAGCCCTAACAGCCAAGAGACCCAGTACTTC	CASSPNSQETQYF
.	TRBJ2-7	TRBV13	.	TGTGCCAGCAGAGGGCTCGCAGGCGAGCAGTACTTC	CASRGLAGEQYF
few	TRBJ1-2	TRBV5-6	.	TGTGCCAGCAGCTTTCGGGGTTATGGCTACACCTTC	CASSFRGYGYTF
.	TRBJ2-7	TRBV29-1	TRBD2	TGCAGCGTCGGGAGGGTTTCGGAAGGGCAGTACTTC	CSVGRVSEGQYF
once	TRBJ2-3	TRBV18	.	TGTGCCAGCTCACCACGTGGGCGTAGCACAGATACGCAGTATTTT	CASSPRGRSTDTQYF
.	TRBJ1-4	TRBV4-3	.	TGCGCCAGCAGCCCAAGAGCCAATGAAAAACTGTTTTTT	CASSPRANEKLFF
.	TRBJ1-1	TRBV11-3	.	TGTGCCAGCAGCACGCGACAGAGCACTGAAGCTTTCTTT	CASSTRQSTEAFF
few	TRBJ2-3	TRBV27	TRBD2	TGTGCCAGCAGTTTTCGACTAGCGGGGGGCACAGATACGCAGTATTTT	CASSFRLAGGTDTQYF
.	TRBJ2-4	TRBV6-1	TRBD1	TGTGCCAGCAGTGACCAACAGGGGACCCAAAACATTCAGTACTTC	CASSDQQGTQNIQYF
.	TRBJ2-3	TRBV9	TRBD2	TGTGCCAGCAGCGTAGGGAACAGCGGGGGCCGCACAGATACGCAGTATTTT	CASSVGNSGGRTDTQYF
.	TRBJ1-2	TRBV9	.	TGTGCCAGCAGCGTAGGACGGGGCGCAGGGGGCTACACCTTC	CASSVGRGAGGYTF
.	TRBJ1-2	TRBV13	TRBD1	TGTGCCAGCAGCTTAGGCCTATTAGGGACAGGGGGCTACTATGGCTACACCTTC	CASSLGLLGTGGYYGYTF
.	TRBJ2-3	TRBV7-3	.	TGTGCCAGCAGCTTAAACACAGTTCCCCCTCATACGCAGTATTTT	CASSLNTVPPHTQYF
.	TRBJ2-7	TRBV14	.	TGTGCCAGCAGCCAGAGAGGGTACCCCTACGAGCAGTACTTC	CASSQRGYPYEQYF
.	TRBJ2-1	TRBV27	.	TGTGCCAGCAGACGGGTGAATGAGCAGTTCTTC	CASRRVNEQFF
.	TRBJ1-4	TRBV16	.	TGTGCCAGCAGCCAATCCACAGTGCGACTGGAAAAACTGTTTTTT	CASSQSTVRLEKLFF
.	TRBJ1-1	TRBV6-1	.	TGTGCCAGCAGTCCCGGGACGGCCACTGAAGCTTTCTTT	CASSPGTATEAFF
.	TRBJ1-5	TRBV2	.	TGTGCCAGCAGTGTTACACGGTCGATCAATCAGCCCCAGCATTTT	CASSVTRSINQPQHF
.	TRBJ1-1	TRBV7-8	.	TGTGCCAGCAGCTTACGGGCTCCGATGAACACTGAAGCTTTCTTT	CASSLRAPMNTEAFF
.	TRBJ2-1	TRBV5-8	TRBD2	TGTGCCAGCAGCTTGGGACTAGCGGGGGGGCCCAATGAGCAGTTCTTC	CASSLGLAGGPNEQFF
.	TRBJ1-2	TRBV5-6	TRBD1	TGTGCCAGCAGCTTCGAAGGACAGGGACGCCCCGCTGGCTACACCTTC	CASSFEGQGRPAGYTF
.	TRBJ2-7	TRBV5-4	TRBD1	TGTGCCAGCAGTACAAGACAGGGAAACAACTACGAGCAGTACTTC	CASSTRQGNNYEQYF
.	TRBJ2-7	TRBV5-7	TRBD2	TGTGCCAGCAGCGGAGCTCTAGCGGGGAACGGCGAGCAGTACTTC	CASSGALAGNGEQYF
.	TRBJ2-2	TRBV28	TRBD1	TGTGCCAGCAGCCTAGACAGGGTATATCCCGGGGAGCTGTTTTTT	CASSLDRVYPGELFF